This T cell receptor (beta chain) was sequenced in a study of CD4+ T cells in melanoma. Study-wide results and caveats: A reported correlation linked neoantigen-specific CD4+ T cells to CD8+, macrophage and B cell function. Diverse differentiation states were reported for melanoma neoantigen-specific CD4+ T cells.

The CDR3 sequence is 14 residues long. Germline V gene lookup returns CDR1 ENHRY and CDR2 SYGVKD. The V gene end was trimmed by 4 bases and the J gene end by 4 bases; junction bases not matched to a gene: 6. TCRdb keeps only in-frame clones here, not all; method: immunoSEQ multiplex PCR. Here the sample spans roughly 110,000 clones, 92% being singletons. Points on this clone: Its antigen is currently unknown.

The rearrangement joins TRBV10-3 to TRBJ2-5; 7 bases agree with TRBD1. Sequencing was done on a sample of peripheral blood. The source of this sequence is a human donor with melanoma. The CDR3 protein is CAISGEGGRETQYF. The CDR3 DNA reads as TGTGCCATCAGTGGAGAAGGGGGCAGAGAGACCCAGTACTTC.